Listed below are T cell receptor beta chains from one sample, sequenced in a study of a mutant IDH1 vaccine in newly diagnosed glioma. For these TCRs, the target antigens are not known. Sequenced by immunoSEQ multiplex PCR; TCRdb stores in-frame clones only, minus some. The sample shows about 65,000 clones, about 85% of them seen only once. Sample: PBMCs, taken from a glioma patient whose treatment included an IDH1 peptide vaccine. All receptors come from a man aged 25 to 40 with glioma. Each CDR3 is given with its conserved first and last residue. Fields, in order: CDR3 DNA, CDR3 protein, V gene, D gene, clone size, J gene, CDR3 length. The D gene is left open where the match is weak. Where a row states a size, it is once, few, many or the class of an expanded clone; other rows omit it.

cdr3_nt: TGTGCCAGCAGTGAGAACCTAGCGGGGGGTGAGCAGTTCTTC
cdr3_aa: CASSENLAGGEQFF
v_call: TRBV2
d_call: TRBD2
clone_size: few
j_call: TRBJ2-1
cdr3_length: 14

cdr3_nt: TGTGCCAGCAGTGAAGGACAGCGGGGGGCCGCTCTCTACAATGAGCAGTTCTTC
cdr3_aa: CASSEGQRGAALYNEQFF
v_call: TRBV6-1
d_call: TRBD2
clone_size: .
j_call: TRBJ2-1
cdr3_length: 18

cdr3_nt: TGTGCCAGCTCACCACCGAAGACAGGGCACCATGGCTACACCTTC
cdr3_aa: CASSPPKTGHHGYTF
v_call: TRBV18
d_call: TRBD1
clone_size: .
j_call: TRBJ1-2
cdr3_length: 15

cdr3_nt: TGCGCCAGCAGCCCCGTGGAGGGTGGCACTGAAGCTTTCTTT
cdr3_aa: CASSPVEGGTEAFF
v_call: TRBV5-1
d_call: .
clone_size: .
j_call: TRBJ1-1
cdr3_length: 14

cdr3_nt: TGTGCCAGCAGCTTAGTTTTCTCGGACACTGAAGCTTTCTTT
cdr3_aa: CASSLVFSDTEAFF
v_call: TRBV7-9
d_call: .
clone_size: .
j_call: TRBJ1-1
cdr3_length: 14

cdr3_nt: TGTGCCATCAGGGGGACAGGGGTAGGGGATACGCAGTATTTT
cdr3_aa: CAIRGTGVGDTQYF
v_call: TRBV10-3
d_call: TRBD1
clone_size: .
j_call: TRBJ2-3
cdr3_length: 14

cdr3_nt: TGTGCCAGCAGCTTAGAGGTTGGGACTGAAGCTTTCTTT
cdr3_aa: CASSLEVGTEAFF
v_call: TRBV11-2
d_call: .
clone_size: once
j_call: TRBJ1-1
cdr3_length: 13

cdr3_nt: TGTGCCTGGAGTGTACAACAGAACACTGAAGCTTTCTTT
cdr3_aa: CAWSVQQNTEAFF
v_call: TRBV30
d_call: .
clone_size: few
j_call: TRBJ1-1
cdr3_length: 13

cdr3_nt: TGTGCCACCAGCAGAGATTTTGGCAGCTCCTACGAGCAGTACTTC
cdr3_aa: CATSRDFGSSYEQYF
v_call: TRBV15
d_call: .
clone_size: .
j_call: TRBJ2-7
cdr3_length: 15

cdr3_nt: TGTGCCATCGCTCGGACAAGCCGTGAGACCCAGTACTTC
cdr3_aa: CAIARTSRETQYF
v_call: TRBV10-3
d_call: .
clone_size: .
j_call: TRBJ2-5
cdr3_length: 13

cdr3_nt: TGTGCCAGCACCGAGGGGGGGGCGGCCTACGAGCAGTACTTC
cdr3_aa: CASTEGGAAYEQYF
v_call: TRBV2
d_call: .
clone_size: .
j_call: TRBJ2-7
cdr3_length: 14

cdr3_nt: TGTGCCAGCGGCTTCAAACCGGGACTATTGGTCACAGATACGCAGTATTTT
cdr3_aa: CASGFKPGLLVTDTQYF
v_call: TRBV13
d_call: TRBD2
clone_size: .
j_call: TRBJ2-3
cdr3_length: 17

cdr3_nt: TGTGCCAGCAGCTTGGGAATAGATACGCAGTATTTT
cdr3_aa: CASSLGIDTQYF
v_call: TRBV5-4
d_call: .
clone_size: few
j_call: TRBJ2-3
cdr3_length: 12

cdr3_nt: TGTGCCAGCAGCCATAAAGTGAGGACAGTTGGAAACACCATATATTTT
cdr3_aa: CASSHKVRTVGNTIYF
v_call: TRBV5-8
d_call: .
clone_size: .
j_call: TRBJ1-3
cdr3_length: 16

cdr3_nt: TGTGCCAGCAGTCCGATCGGACAGGGCCTTACTAGCACAGATACGCAGTATTTT
cdr3_aa: CASSPIGQGLTSTDTQYF
v_call: TRBV27
d_call: TRBD1
clone_size: medium-sized
j_call: TRBJ2-3
cdr3_length: 18

cdr3_nt: TGCAGCGTTGAGACAGGGGAATACACTGAAGCTTTCTTT
cdr3_aa: CSVETGEYTEAFF
v_call: TRBV29-1
d_call: TRBD1
clone_size: medium-sized
j_call: TRBJ1-1
cdr3_length: 13

cdr3_nt: TGTGCCATCAGCCCCGGGGGAAGTCCCGGGCAGTACTTC
cdr3_aa: CAISPGGSPGQYF
v_call: TRBV10-3
d_call: .
clone_size: .
j_call: TRBJ2-7
cdr3_length: 13

cdr3_nt: TGTGCCAGCAGTTTTAACAGGGGAGCCAAAGAGACCCAGTACTTC
cdr3_aa: CASSFNRGAKETQYF
v_call: TRBV7-9
d_call: TRBD1
clone_size: .
j_call: TRBJ2-5
cdr3_length: 15

cdr3_nt: TGTGCCAGCAGCTTCTTACCCCACAGCCTGAACACTGAAGCTTTCTTT
cdr3_aa: CASSFLPHSLNTEAFF
v_call: TRBV5-5
d_call: .
clone_size: .
j_call: TRBJ1-1
cdr3_length: 16

cdr3_nt: TGTGCCAGCAGTTACTCGAGAACCCTGAACACTGAAGCTTTCTTT
cdr3_aa: CASSYSRTLNTEAFF
v_call: TRBV6-5
d_call: .
clone_size: .
j_call: TRBJ1-1
cdr3_length: 15

cdr3_nt: TGTGCCAGCAGCTCGCCGGGACGCCGGAGGAACACTGAAGCTTTCTTT
cdr3_aa: CASSSPGRRRNTEAFF
v_call: TRBV7-2
d_call: .
clone_size: .
j_call: TRBJ1-1
cdr3_length: 16

cdr3_nt: TGTGCCAGCAGCTTGGCAGGGAAATCACCCCTCCACTTT
cdr3_aa: CASSLAGKSPLHF
v_call: TRBV7-9
d_call: .
clone_size: .
j_call: TRBJ1-6
cdr3_length: 13

cdr3_nt: TGTGCCAGCAGCCCTAGACCTGGGAATGAGCAGTTCTTC
cdr3_aa: CASSPRPGNEQFF
v_call: TRBV5-5
d_call: .
clone_size: .
j_call: TRBJ2-1
cdr3_length: 13

cdr3_nt: TGTGCCAGTAGTATTGAACTAGCGGGGGCAAGGTTGAACTTC
cdr3_aa: CASSIELAGARLNF
v_call: TRBV19
d_call: TRBD2
clone_size: .
j_call: TRBJ2-5
cdr3_length: 14

cdr3_nt: TGCAGCGTTGAAGATACCTCCGAAGCTTTCTTT
cdr3_aa: CSVEDTSEAFF
v_call: TRBV29-1
d_call: .
clone_size: few
j_call: TRBJ1-1
cdr3_length: 11

cdr3_nt: TGCGCCAGCAGCTTGAGCGATAGTGAGCAGTTCTTC
cdr3_aa: CASSLSDSEQFF
v_call: TRBV5-1
d_call: .
clone_size: .
j_call: TRBJ2-1
cdr3_length: 12

cdr3_nt: TGTGCCAGCACAGGGGGAAAGTACTCTGGAAACACCATATATTTT
cdr3_aa: CASTGGKYSGNTIYF
v_call: TRBV28
d_call: TRBD1
clone_size: .
j_call: TRBJ1-3
cdr3_length: 15

cdr3_nt: TGCGCCAGCAGACGGCCCCCACCGGACACCTCCACAGATACGCAGTATTTT
cdr3_aa: CASRRPPPDTSTDTQYF
v_call: TRBV5-1
d_call: .
clone_size: .
j_call: TRBJ2-3
cdr3_length: 17

cdr3_nt: TGTGCCAGCAGCCCCGGAGGACTAGCGGGTGCAGATACGCAGTATTTT
cdr3_aa: CASSPGGLAGADTQYF
v_call: TRBV11-2
d_call: TRBD2
clone_size: .
j_call: TRBJ2-3
cdr3_length: 16

cdr3_nt: TGTGCCAGCAGCTCGACTAGCGCAACGAGGGAGACCCAGTACTTC
cdr3_aa: CASSSTSATRETQYF
v_call: TRBV5-4
d_call: TRBD2
clone_size: .
j_call: TRBJ2-5
cdr3_length: 15

cdr3_nt: TGTGCCAGTAGTGTTTCCGGGACAGGAATTTCCTACGAGCAGTACTTC
cdr3_aa: CASSVSGTGISYEQYF
v_call: TRBV19
d_call: TRBD1
clone_size: once
j_call: TRBJ2-7
cdr3_length: 16

cdr3_nt: TGTGCCAGCAGCCGTGACAGGGGGCGCGAAAAACTGTTTTTT
cdr3_aa: CASSRDRGREKLFF
v_call: TRBV11-2
d_call: TRBD1
clone_size: .
j_call: TRBJ1-4
cdr3_length: 14

cdr3_nt: TGTGCCAGCAGTGCTGGGGGACTAGCGGGAGGAGAGACCCAGTACTTC
cdr3_aa: CASSAGGLAGGETQYF
v_call: TRBV6-1
d_call: TRBD2
clone_size: .
j_call: TRBJ2-5
cdr3_length: 16

cdr3_nt: TGCGCCAGCAGCTCTACACTCCAAGAGACCCAGTACTTC
cdr3_aa: CASSSTLQETQYF
v_call: TRBV5-1
d_call: .
clone_size: .
j_call: TRBJ2-5
cdr3_length: 13

cdr3_nt: TGTGCCAGCAGCTTAGCCGGAGCGGGGGAGCTCTACGAGCAGTACTTC
cdr3_aa: CASSLAGAGELYEQYF
v_call: TRBV7-8
d_call: TRBD2
clone_size: .
j_call: TRBJ2-7
cdr3_length: 16

cdr3_nt: TGTGCCACCTCTCTCCGGACAGGCGTCACTGAAGCTTTCTTT
cdr3_aa: CATSLRTGVTEAFF
v_call: TRBV6-5
d_call: TRBD1
clone_size: .
j_call: TRBJ1-1
cdr3_length: 14

cdr3_nt: TGTGCCAGCAGTGAAGTCGGACGGGTTTCCTACGAGCAGTACTTC
cdr3_aa: CASSEVGRVSYEQYF
v_call: TRBV6-1
d_call: .
clone_size: .
j_call: TRBJ2-7
cdr3_length: 15

cdr3_nt: TGTGCCAGCAGCTTAGAAGGTAGGGGAGTGAGCTCCTACAATGAGCAGTTCTTC
cdr3_aa: CASSLEGRGVSSYNEQFF
v_call: TRBV7-9
d_call: .
clone_size: .
j_call: TRBJ2-1
cdr3_length: 18

cdr3_nt: TGTGCCAGCAGGCAAACTGGAACCAATCAGCCCCAGCATTTT
cdr3_aa: CASRQTGTNQPQHF
v_call: TRBV5-6
d_call: .
clone_size: .
j_call: TRBJ1-5
cdr3_length: 14

cdr3_nt: TGTGCCACCAGCGGGACAGAATACAATGAGCAGTTCTTC
cdr3_aa: CATSGTEYNEQFF
v_call: TRBV15
d_call: TRBD1
clone_size: .
j_call: TRBJ2-1
cdr3_length: 13

cdr3_nt: TGCGCCAGCAGCCAAGTCCTGGGTAACGAGCAGTACTTC
cdr3_aa: CASSQVLGNEQYF
v_call: TRBV4-1
d_call: .
clone_size: .
j_call: TRBJ2-7
cdr3_length: 13

cdr3_nt: TGTGCCATCAGTGACCAGGACAGTTCTAGCACAGATACGCAGTATTTT
cdr3_aa: CAISDQDSSSTDTQYF
v_call: TRBV10-3
d_call: .
clone_size: .
j_call: TRBJ2-3
cdr3_length: 16

cdr3_nt: TGTGCCAGCAGCACGGGGCCGGAAATGCTTGAAAAACTGTTTTTT
cdr3_aa: CASSTGPEMLEKLFF
v_call: TRBV5-5
d_call: .
clone_size: .
j_call: TRBJ1-4
cdr3_length: 15

cdr3_nt: TGTGCCAGCAGCTTAAACCCCCCGGGGCTACGGACTGAAGCTTTCTTT
cdr3_aa: CASSLNPPGLRTEAFF
v_call: TRBV7-2
d_call: .
clone_size: .
j_call: TRBJ1-1
cdr3_length: 16

cdr3_nt: TGCGCCAGCAGGGGACAGAAGGGCACTGAAGCTTTCTTT
cdr3_aa: CASRGQKGTEAFF
v_call: TRBV5-1
d_call: TRBD1
clone_size: .
j_call: TRBJ1-1
cdr3_length: 13

cdr3_nt: TGTGCCAGCAGCAGAGCATTTGCAGGGACAGGGTTTTCGGCTTTCTTT
cdr3_aa: CASSRAFAGTGFSAFF
v_call: TRBV7-9
d_call: TRBD1
clone_size: few
j_call: TRBJ1-1
cdr3_length: 16

cdr3_nt: TGCGCCAGCAGCTTTAGAGGGCGCGGGGTCACCGGGGAGCTGTTTTTT
cdr3_aa: CASSFRGRGVTGELFF
v_call: TRBV5-1
d_call: .
clone_size: .
j_call: TRBJ2-2
cdr3_length: 16

cdr3_nt: TGCGCCAGCAGCTACCAGACAGCGGGGGGGACAGATACGCAGTATTTT
cdr3_aa: CASSYQTAGGTDTQYF
v_call: TRBV5-1
d_call: TRBD2
clone_size: once
j_call: TRBJ2-3
cdr3_length: 16

cdr3_nt: TGTGCCAGCAGCTTCTGGGGGGGCTCCTACGAGCAGTACTTC
cdr3_aa: CASSFWGGSYEQYF
v_call: TRBV27
d_call: TRBD2
clone_size: .
j_call: TRBJ2-7
cdr3_length: 14

cdr3_nt: TGTGCCAGCAGCTTAGGTCCCCAAAGCTGGAAAAATGGCTACACCTTC
cdr3_aa: CASSLGPQSWKNGYTF
v_call: TRBV7-9
d_call: .
clone_size: .
j_call: TRBJ1-2
cdr3_length: 16

cdr3_nt: TGTGCCAGCAGCCAATACTTGGCAGATTTCTATGGCTACACCTTC
cdr3_aa: CASSQYLADFYGYTF
v_call: TRBV16
d_call: .
clone_size: .
j_call: TRBJ1-2
cdr3_length: 15

cdr3_nt: TGTGCCAGCAGTGACCCCGGACAGGGCGCCACTGAAGCTTTCTTT
cdr3_aa: CASSDPGQGATEAFF
v_call: TRBV2
d_call: TRBD1
clone_size: .
j_call: TRBJ1-1
cdr3_length: 15

cdr3_nt: TGCGCCAGCAGCTTGCTGGGACCATCCGGAAACACCATATATTTT
cdr3_aa: CASSLLGPSGNTIYF
v_call: TRBV5-1
d_call: .
clone_size: .
j_call: TRBJ1-3
cdr3_length: 15

cdr3_nt: TGTGCCAGCAGCTCCGGACAGGGAGGAGAAAAACTGTTTTTT
cdr3_aa: CASSSGQGGEKLFF
v_call: TRBV5-8
d_call: TRBD1
clone_size: medium-sized
j_call: TRBJ1-4
cdr3_length: 14

cdr3_nt: TGTGCCAGCAGTTTAGCAGGGCGCCCGGGCTACGAGCAGTACTTC
cdr3_aa: CASSLAGRPGYEQYF
v_call: TRBV27
d_call: .
clone_size: .
j_call: TRBJ2-7
cdr3_length: 15

cdr3_nt: TGTGCCTGGAGTGTACTCGGCAGGCCTCCCGGGGAGCTGTTTTTT
cdr3_aa: CAWSVLGRPPGELFF
v_call: TRBV30
d_call: .
clone_size: .
j_call: TRBJ2-2
cdr3_length: 15

cdr3_nt: TGCAGCGCCGAAAGGGGGGTGGGTACGCAGTATTTT
cdr3_aa: CSAERGVGTQYF
v_call: TRBV29-1
d_call: .
clone_size: .
j_call: TRBJ2-3
cdr3_length: 12